The 27 T cell receptor beta chains reported below all come from one sample, sequenced in a study of control samples from healthy donors and cancer patients (dated by TCRdb to the early 2020s). The library was made by the immunoSEQ multiplex PCR assay. TCRdb took over this immuneACCESS table, retaining in-frame rearrangements with V and J assigned. Such tables are incomplete; in checked studies, under half of the missing clones stem from an unresolved V gene, and the remainder is unexplained. This sample comprises 160,000 or so clones, approximately 96% of them detected only once. The ten largest make up more than 8% of the sample. Sequenced material: blood. Every receptor here comes from a woman between 40 and 55 years old in good health.

The chain combines TRBV19 with TRBJ1-5; D is undetermined. Per germline, CDR1 LNHDA and CDR2 SQIVND (reference sequence). This CDR3 is 13 amino acids long. V was clipped by 4 bases and J by 5 bases, with 9 bases between them. The CDR3 sequence: CASSNPAYQPQHF. In DNA form, the CDR3 reads TGTGCCAGTAGTAACCCAGCCTATCAGCCCCAGCATTTT.

The chain uses TRBV7-9 and TRBJ2-7; 7 nucleotides align to TRBD1. Germline values: CDR1 SEHNR, CDR2 FQNEAQ (reference sequence). J was trimmed by 4 bases and V by 4 bases; bases with no gene match: 7. CDR3 length: 14 amino acids. CDR3 region: CASSWGQRRYEQYF. The CDR3 DNA reads TGTGCCAGCAGCTGGGGACAGCGGAGGTACGAGCAGTACTTC.

Concerning this clone itself: A read error may account for a junction end that differs from germline. This chain joins TRBV4-3 and TRBJ1-5; no definite D call. The CDR3 has 15 residues. The germline gives CDR1 LGHNA, CDR2 YSLEER. The CDR3 protein is CASSQGQYSNQLQHF. The CDR3 DNA is TGCGCCAGCAGCCAAGGACAATATAGCAATCAGCTCCAGCATTTT.

The J gene is TRBJ1-2, the V gene TRBV18; perhaps TRBD1 as D (5 bases). The CDR3 is 17 amino acids. V was trimmed by 6 bases and J by 2 bases, leaving 22 bases between them. Per germline, CDR1 KGHSH and CDR2 LQKENI. CDR3 residues: CASSFSHGTDINYGYTF. In DNA, the CDR3 is TGTGCCAGCTCTTTCTCCCACGGGACGGACATAAACTATGGCTACACCTTC.

The chain joins TRBV5-6 to TRBJ1-3; D is undetermined. Germline assignment: CDR1 SGHDT and CDR2 YYEEEE. The CDR3 length is 13 residues. V lost 4 bases and J 0 bases, leaving 5 bases between the germline ends. The CDR3 reads CASSVSSGNTIYF. The CDR3, as DNA: TGTGCCAGCAGCGTCTCCTCTGGAAACACCATATATTTT.

This clone has just a few counts. This sequence joins TRBV4-2 and TRBJ2-1, with a tentative D call TRBD2 (6 bases). V was trimmed by 0 bases and J by 8 bases, leaving 20 bases between them. This CDR3 contains 17 residues. Germline CDR1 LGHNA, CDR2 YNFKEQ. The CDR3 protein is CASSQDRRGVFSDEQFF. The CDR3 coding sequence is TGTGCCAGCAGCCAAGATCGGCGGGGCGTTTTCTCGGATGAGCAGTTCTTC.

This chain joins TRBV12-3 or TRBV12-4 and TRBJ1-2, with a weak D call TRBD1 (6 bases). The CDR3 is 13 amino acids. Trimming removed 7 bases at V and 4 bases at J, with 13 bases between. The CDR3 region is CASTPGHVYGYTF. The CDR3 DNA follows: TGTGCCAGCACCCCGGGACACGTCTATGGCTACACCTTC.

The gene calls are TRBV6-6 and TRBJ2-3; no clear D gene. This CDR3 region has 16 residues. CDR1 MNHNY and CDR2 SVGAGI come from the germline V gene (reference sequence). The ends were cut back, 0 bases at V and 0 bases at J, with 10 bases in the middle. CDR3 sequence (DNA): TGTGCCAGCAGTTACTCGATTGCACGGAGCACAGATACGCAGTATTTT. It encodes CASSYSIARSTDTQYF.

V usage is TRBV7-2 and J usage is TRBJ1-2, with TRBD1 as a possible D gene (6 bases). V was shortened by 4 bases and J by 4 bases, with 13 bases between the two germline ends. The CDR3 covers 14 residues. Germline CDR1 reads SGHTA; CDR2 reads FQGNSA. This CDR3 reads CASSSPTGLYGYTF. CDR3 sequence (DNA): TGTGCCAGCAGCTCACCGACAGGTCTCTATGGCTACACCTTC.

This chain joins TRBV4-3 and TRBJ1-3, with a possible D match to TRBD1 (5 bases). Germline V gene lookup returns CDR1 LGHNA and CDR2 YSLEER. Between the trimmed V and J ends, which lost 6 bases and 0 bases, there was a span of 12 bases. The CDR3 loop spans 15 amino acids. The CDR3 sequence is CASRDGTGSGNTIYF. In DNA form, the CDR3 reads TGCGCCAGCAGGGATGGGACTGGCTCTGGAAACACCATATATTTT.

The chain employs TRBV3-1 (or the pseudogene TRBV3-2) and TRBJ1-2; 10 bases fit TRBD1. Germline loops: CDR1 LGHDT, CDR2 YNNKEL (reference sequence). V dropped 4 bases and J dropped 4; count of bases not matched to a gene: 3. The length of the CDR3 is 14 residues. CDR3: CASSPRTGGYGYTF. The CDR3 DNA sequence: TGTGCCAGCAGCCCTAGGACAGGGGGCTATGGCTACACCTTC.

The rearrangement links TRBV7-3 to TRBJ2-6, with 14 nucleotides matching TRBD2. This CDR3 has 18 residues. Germline-derived CDR1 and CDR2 are SGHTA and FQGTGA. Trimming cost V 3 bases and J 4 bases; bases outside gene matches: 5. The CDR3 here is CASSLTSGGAYGANVLTF. CDR3 nucleotides: TGTGCCAGCAGCTTGACTAGCGGGGGGGCCTACGGGGCCAACGTCCTGACTTTC.

J is TRBJ2-2 and V is TRBV6-4, with no clear D. Trimming cost V 0 bases and J 4 bases, with 6 bases left between them. In germline, CDR1 is MRHNA, CDR2 SNTAGT. The CDR3 length is 14 residues. CDR3 in amino acids: CASSDSGVTGELFF. As DNA, the CDR3 is TGTGCCAGCAGTGACTCAGGAGTCACCGGGGAGCTGTTTTTT.

This sequence joins TRBV6-1 and TRBJ1-4; D is possibly TRBD1 (6 bases). This CDR3 has 15 amino acids. Trimming pared 2 bases from V and 8 bases from J, leaving 15 bases between. Germline CDR1 MNHNS, CDR2 SASEGT. The CDR3 region is CASSERTGWREKLFF. CDR3 bases: TGTGCCAGCAGTGAACGAACAGGGTGGAGAGAAAAACTGTTTTTT.

The rearrangement uses TRBV11-2 and TRBJ2-5, with D maybe TRBD1 (5 bases). CDR3 length: 13 amino acids. The V gene's germline CDR1 is SGHAT and CDR2 FQNNGV. V lost 6 bases and J 2 bases, leaving 10 bases between the germline ends. The CDR3 sequence is CASRHRLQETQYF. The DNA of the CDR3 is TGTGCCAGCAGACACAGGTTACAAGAGACCCAGTACTTC.

The V and J genes are TRBV27 and TRBJ1-1; 7 bases map to TRBD1. The junction had 6 bases not matched to a gene; V was cut back by 4 bases and J by 1 base. Germline loops: CDR1 MNHEY, CDR2 SMNVEV (reference sequence). There are 15 residues in the CDR3. CDR3 protein: CASSSGQAWNTEAFF. The CDR3 DNA reads TGTGCCAGCAGTTCCGGACAGGCCTGGAACACTGAAGCTTTCTTT.

The chain uses TRBV19 and TRBJ1-1; the D is unclear. This CDR3 region has 15 residues. Germline V gives CDR1 LNHDA, CDR2 SQIVND (reference sequence). The V and J ends lost 5 bases and 2 bases respectively, with 15 bases between them. CDR3 residues: CASSPRLLRNTEAFF. DNA of the CDR3: TGTGCCAGTAGTCCCCGACTCCTACGCAACACTGAAGCTTTCTTT.

This chain connects TRBV5-5 to TRBJ1-1; D is uncertain. The CDR3 runs 14 residues. V was pared by 4 bases and J by 2 bases, with 12 bases between. In germline, CDR1 is SGHKS, CDR2 YYEKEE (reference sequence). Written as DNA, the CDR3 is TGTGCCAGCAGCCCTCGGATGGGAAACACTGAAGCTTTCTTT. Protein product: CASSPRMGNTEAFF.

This chain joins TRBV28 and TRBJ1-2; D gene ambiguous. V was cut by 3 bases and J by 2 bases, with 7 bases left in between. The CDR3 covers 13 residues. Germline CDR1 is MDHEN and CDR2 is SYDVKM. The CDR3 DNA follows: TGTGCCAGCAGTTTGTCGGTAAACTATGGCTACACCTTC. It translates to CASSLSVNYGYTF.

This clone was detected once. The rearrangement joins TRBV27 to TRBJ1-4, with D uncertain. The ends were cut back, 3 bases at V and 6 bases at J, with 8 bases in the middle. Germline CDR1 is MNHEY and CDR2 is SMNVEV (reference sequence). The CDR3 covers 13 residues. This CDR3 reads CASSLVRDEKLFF. For the CDR3, the DNA is TGTGCCAGCAGTTTGGTCCGGGATGAAAAACTGTTTTTT.

The chain is built from TRBV14 and TRBJ1-2; tentatively, D is TRBD1 (5 bases). The V end lost 2 bases, the J end lost 6 bases, and 16 bases lay between the germline ends. The germline V gene encodes CDR1 SGHDN and CDR2 FVKESK. The CDR3 runs to 15 residues. The CDR3 DNA is TGTGCCAGCAGCCAACTCTCGACAGCGTCTGATGGCTACACCTTC. The encoded protein is CASSQLSTASDGYTF. The complete variable domain, with remaining parts taken from reference TRBV14 and TRBJ1-2, reads EAGVTQFPSHSVIEKGQTVTLRCDPISGHDNLYWYRRVMGKEIKFLLHFVKESKQDESGMPNNRFLAERTGGTYSTLKVQPAELEDSGVYFCASSQLSTASDGYTFGSGTRLTVV.

This chain links TRBV5-8 with TRBJ1-4; 10 bases are a match to TRBD1. The V segment lost 3 bases and the J segment 8 bases; nucleotides outside the gene matches: 7. The CDR3 has 15 residues. Germline-derived CDR1 and CDR2 are SGHTS and YDEGEE. As DNA, the CDR3 is TGTGCCAGCAGCTGGGGACAGGGGACGGGAGAAAAACTGTTTTTT. It encodes CASSWGQGTGEKLFF.

V gene TRBV5-4 combines with J gene TRBJ2-3; TRBD2 might be the D (5 bases). V was trimmed by 4 bases and J by 3 bases, leaving 12 bases between them. CDR1 SGHNT and CDR2 YYREEE come from the germline V gene (reference sequence). The CDR3 has 14 amino acids. CDR3 protein: CASSADLPTDTQYF. DNA for the CDR3: TGTGCCAGCAGCGCGGACTTACCAACAGATACGCAGTATTTT.

The V gene is TRBV7-2, the J gene TRBJ1-2, with D hard to call. Per the germline V gene, CDR1 is SGHTA and CDR2 is FQGNSA. This CDR3 region has 14 residues. V was shortened by 1 base and J by 2 bases, with 8 bases between the two germline ends. The CDR3 DNA is TGTGCCAGCAGCTTAGGAGTCTGGAACTATGGCTACACCTTC. Its translation is CASSLGVWNYGYTF.

The count of this clone is one. V and J are TRBV5-5 and TRBJ1-3; D unclear. The length of the CDR3 is 16 residues. V lost 0 bases to trimming and J lost 0 bases, with 10 bases between them. The germline V gene encodes CDR1 SGHKS and CDR2 YYEKEE (reference sequence). CDR3 sequence reads: CASSLALGLSGNTIYF. CDR3 sequence (DNA): TGTGCCAGCAGCTTGGCTCTCGGGCTCTCTGGAAACACCATATATTTT.

Only a few counts were recorded for this clone. This chain uses TRBV6-6 with TRBJ1-1; 7 bases fit TRBD1. Losses at the gene ends were 7 bases for V and 1 base for J; bases not matched to a gene: 6. Looked up from germline, CDR1 is MNHNY and CDR2 is SVGAGI (reference sequence). The CDR3 runs 14 residues. The CDR3 DNA reads as TGTGCCAGCAATACAGGACAGGAGAACACTGAAGCTTTCTTT. Its protein product is CASNTGQENTEAFF.

The rearrangement links TRBV9 to TRBJ1-1; no clear D gene. This CDR3 contains 13 residues. V was pared by 3 bases and J by 6 bases, with 12 bases between. Germline values: CDR1 SGDLS, CDR2 YYNGEE. For the CDR3, the DNA is TGTGCCAGCAGCGCGACCGCTCGGGCTGAAGCTTTCTTT. It specifies CASSATARAEAFF. The whole variable domain, remainder taken from reference TRBV9 and TRBJ1-1, is DSGVTQTPKHLITATGQRVTLRCSPRSGDLSVYWYQQSLDQGLQFLIQYYNGEERAKGNILERFSAQQFPDLHSELNLSSLELGDSALYFCASSATARAEAFFGQGTRLTVV.